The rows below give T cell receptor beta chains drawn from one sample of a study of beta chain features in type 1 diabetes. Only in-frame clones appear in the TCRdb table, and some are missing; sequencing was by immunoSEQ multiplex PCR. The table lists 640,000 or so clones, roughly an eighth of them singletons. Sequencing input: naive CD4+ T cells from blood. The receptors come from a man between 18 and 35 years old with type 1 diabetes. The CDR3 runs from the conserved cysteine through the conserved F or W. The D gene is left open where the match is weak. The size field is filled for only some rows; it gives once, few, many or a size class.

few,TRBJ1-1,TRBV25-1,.,TGTGCCAGCTATTCGAACACTGAAGCTTTCTTT,CASYSNTEAFF
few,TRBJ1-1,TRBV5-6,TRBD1,TGTGCCAGCAGATATCGACAGGGGAACACTGAAGCTTTCTTT,CASRYRQGNTEAFF
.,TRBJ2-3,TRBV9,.,TGTGCCAGCACCCTTGGGGTCGACAGCTCAAAGGATACGCAGTATTTT,CASTLGVDSSKDTQYF
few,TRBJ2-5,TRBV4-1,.,TGCGCCAGCAGCCAAGCGTCCGGCAGGGTCAGGGAGACCCAGTACTTC,CASSQASGRVRETQYF
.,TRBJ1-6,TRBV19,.,TGTGCCAGTGGGGGACGCCAATCTAGTGCGGATTCACCCCTCCACTTT,CASGGRQSSADSPLHF
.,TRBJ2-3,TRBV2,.,TGTGCCAGCAGCATGAGCGATACGCAGTATTTT,CASSMSDTQYF
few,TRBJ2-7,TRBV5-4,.,TGTGCCAGCAGCCGATCTATGGACGGAGCCTACGAGCAGTACTTC,CASSRSMDGAYEQYF
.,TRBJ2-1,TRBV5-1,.,TGCGCCAGCAGCGAGGACCGGTTGGGTGACAATGAGCAGTTCTTC,CASSEDRLGDNEQFF
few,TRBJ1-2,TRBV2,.,TGTGCCAGCAGTGAACAGGCCACTGGGGATGGCTACACCTTC,CASSEQATGDGYTF
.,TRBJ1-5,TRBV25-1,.,TGTGCCAGCAGTGACGGACAGCATCAGCCCCAGCATTTT,CASSDGQHQPQHF
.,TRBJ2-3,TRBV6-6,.,TGTGCCAGCAGTTACTCAAGTGTGGGGGGACCAGATACGCAGTATTTT,CASSYSSVGGPDTQYF
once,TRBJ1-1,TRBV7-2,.,TGTGCCAGCAGCTTGAGGGCCCAAAGGACTGAAGCTTTCTTT,CASSLRAQRTEAFF
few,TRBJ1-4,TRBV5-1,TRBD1,TGCGCCAGCAGCTTGGGACAGGGTACTGAAAAACTGTTTTTT,CASSLGQGTEKLFF
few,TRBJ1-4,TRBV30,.,TGTGCCTGGAGTGTACTGGGAGAAAAACTGTTTTTT,CAWSVLGEKLFF
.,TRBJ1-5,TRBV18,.,TGTGCCAGCTCTCCTAGGTGGTCCGCATATAGGCCGGTTAGCAATCAGCCCCAGCATTTT,CASSPRWSAYRPVSNQPQHF
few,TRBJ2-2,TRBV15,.,TGTGCCACCAGCAGGGACGCTAGCAACACCGGGGAGCTGTTTTTT,CATSRDASNTGELFF
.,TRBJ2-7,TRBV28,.,TGTGCCAGCAGCCTTTGGGCGGGACAGAGCTCCTACGAGCAGTACTTC,CASSLWAGQSSYEQYF
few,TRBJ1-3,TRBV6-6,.,TGTGCCAGCAGTTACAGTGGCCCCAAAGGAAACACCATATATTTT,CASSYSGPKGNTIYF
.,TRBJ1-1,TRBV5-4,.,TGTGCCAGCAGCACGGGGGCGCAGGGGACTGAAGCTTTCTTT,CASSTGAQGTEAFF
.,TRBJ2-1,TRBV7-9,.,TGTGCCAGCAGCTACCGACAGAGCTCCTACAATGAGCAGTTCTTC,CASSYRQSSYNEQFF
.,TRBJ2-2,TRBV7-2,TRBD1,TGTGCCAGCAGCTTTTACAGGGGACGAAACACCGGGGAGCTGTTTTTT,CASSFYRGRNTGELFF
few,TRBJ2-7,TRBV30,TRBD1,TGTGCCTGGAGTCCCCCGGGACAGCATTTCTACGAGCAGTACTTC,CAWSPPGQHFYEQYF
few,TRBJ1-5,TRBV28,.,TGTGCCAGCAGTTTACCACAGGGCAGCAATCAGCCCCAGCATTTT,CASSLPQGSNQPQHF
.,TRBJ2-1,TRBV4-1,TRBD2,TGCGCCAGCAGCCAAATGGGGTCCCAGCGGGGGTATGGAAATGAGCAGTTCTTC,CASSQMGSQRGYGNEQFF
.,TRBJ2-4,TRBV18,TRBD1,TGTGCCAGCTCCCCCGGGACAGAACTCGGGCGAAACATTCAGTACTTC,CASSPGTELGRNIQYF
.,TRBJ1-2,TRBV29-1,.,TGCAGCGTTGAAGTGGATGGCTACACCTTC,CSVEVDGYTF
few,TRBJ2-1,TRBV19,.,TGTGCCAGTAGTATAACGAGCGTCAGCTCCTACAATGAGCAGTTCTTC,CASSITSVSSYNEQFF
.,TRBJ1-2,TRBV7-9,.,TGTGCCAGCAGCATGCAACAGATCAACTATGGCTACACCTTC,CASSMQQINYGYTF
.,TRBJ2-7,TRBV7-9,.,TGTGCCAGCAGCTTTCCGGGTGGTAATCCGGGCTACGAGCAGTACTTC,CASSFPGGNPGYEQYF